This TCR beta chain is drawn from a study of cytomegalovirus exposure and HLA in healthy donors. Findings of the study overall: Researchers left out some V segments, among them TRBV6-2 and TRBV6-3, as indistinguishable. Associated with HLA alleles at 0.05 false discovery rate in a later analysis were about 17,000 TCR beta sequences. When the data were analyzed later, several of the most significant clusters appeared to be linked to common viral pathogens.

The PCR had 60 Vbeta and 13 Jbeta primers. Measured with immunoSEQ multiplex PCR; TCRdb has only the in-frame clones, and not every one. This table holds tens of thousands of clones. For this clone: Its antigen remains unknown.

Trimming stripped 6 bases from V and 3 bases from J, with 22 bases between. CDR3 length: 17 amino acids. The V gene's germline CDR1 is MDHEN and CDR2 SYDVKM. The TCR comes from a woman in her 40s in good health and CMV-seropositive. The specimen was PBMCs. This sequence joins TRBV28 and TRBJ2-3; tentatively, D is TRBD2 (6 bases). The CDR3 sequence: CASRFRERGAGTDTQYF. DNA of the CDR3: TGTGCCAGCAGATTTCGGGAGCGAGGGGCAGGTACAGATACGCAGTATTTT.